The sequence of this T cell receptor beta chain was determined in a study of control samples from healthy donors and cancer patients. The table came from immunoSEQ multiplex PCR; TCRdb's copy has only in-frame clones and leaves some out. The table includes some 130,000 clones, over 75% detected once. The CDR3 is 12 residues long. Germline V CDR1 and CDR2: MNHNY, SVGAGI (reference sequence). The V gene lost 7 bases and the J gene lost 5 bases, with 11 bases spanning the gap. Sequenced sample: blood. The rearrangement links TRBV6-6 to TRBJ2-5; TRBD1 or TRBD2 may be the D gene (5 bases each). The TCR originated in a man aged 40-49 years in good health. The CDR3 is CASTVGAETQYF. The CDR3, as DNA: TGTGCCAGCACAGTCGGGGCGGAGACCCAGTACTTC.